This T cell receptor (beta chain) was obtained from a study of T cells in Graves' hyperthyroidism and ophthalmopathy. This clonotype was recorded at least ten times. The germline V gene has CDR1 MDHEN and CDR2 SYDVKM. V trimming: 6 bases; J trimming: 6 bases; junction bases outside the gene matches: 6. The CDR3 is 14 amino acids. TCR beta CDR3 sequences were amplified from RNA transcripts. The HTBI primer set served for first-round RT-PCR of the TCR CDR3. TCRdb re-analysed the multiplex PCR reads in MiXCR, keeping a single row per CDR3 protein. The table records around 240,000 distinct CDR3 sequences, roughly 15% of them present only once.

The chain joins TRBV28 to TRBJ2-3; 10 nucleotides match TRBD1. What was sequenced was blood. The source of this sequence is a woman aged 18-30 years with Graves' ophthalmopathy. CDR3 DNA sequence: TGTGCCAGCAGAATAGACAGGGGGCGCGATACGCAGTATTTT. Residues: CASRIDRGRDTQYF.